This TCR beta chain was found in a study of T cell repertoires in cytomegalovirus infection. At the level of the study: Signatures in public TCR beta sequences pointed to both CMV infection and matching HLA type. Notes on the study in general: Cumulative public TCR beta family frequency identified carriers of CMV plus the relevant HLA.

A note on this clonotype: Its antigen is currently unknown.

MiXCR, applied by TCRdb to the reads, yields one record per CDR3 protein. The data show hundreds of thousands of distinct CDR3 sequences, under 35% seen once. The material sequenced was cultured PBMCs, taken from culture after CMV antigen stimulation. The origin of this receptor is a human donor in good health (CMV status not recorded). Some clones in this sample may be carry-over from other donors' samples.

Here the CDR3 DNA reads TGTGCCAGCAGACCTCGCGAGGGACGGTATGGCTACACCTTC. This encodes CASRPREGRYGYTF. This chain joins TRBV12-3 or TRBV12-4 and TRBJ1-2; the D gene is possibly TRBD1 (5 bases). The V end was cut by 6 bases, the J end by 5 bases, with 16 bases between. This CDR3 comprises 14 residues.